This T cell receptor (beta chain) comes out of a study of cytomegalovirus exposure and HLA in healthy donors. 60 Vbeta and 13 Jbeta primers were used in PCR. Using immunoSEQ multiplex PCR, the repertoire was profiled, and TCRdb retains in-frame clones only, with some absent. Of 100,000 or so clones in the sample, about 88% were seen once. Findings of the study overall: Of the V segments, some could not be distinguished, including TRBV6-2 and TRBV6-3, and were excluded. Earlier findings revealed that most TCR beta V segments proved productive either about 87% or about 30% of the time. Testing in vitro showed three CMV-associated chains specific for CMV antigens. The classifier was said to identify cytomegalovirus status with high specificity and sensitivity.

In regard to this clone: Its antigen remains unidentified.

Germline V gives CDR1 LGHNA, CDR2 YSLEER. With 1 base removed from V and 0 bases from J, the gap between germline ends came to 16 bases. The length of the CDR3 is 18 residues. Sequenced input: PBMCs. The receptor was isolated from a man younger than 35 in good health and CMV-seronegative. This chain joins TRBV4-3 and TRBJ1-3; the D is unclear. DNA for the CDR3: TGCGCCAGCAGCCAAGTCCGTGGAGGATTCTTCTCTGGAAACACCATATATTTT. It specifies CASSQVRGGFFSGNTIYF.